The TCR beta chain under discussion was sequenced for a study of blood T cell repertoires in COVID-19. Whole-study context: Acute and convalescent COVID-19 specimens originated in the United States, Italy and Spain. T cells, B-cell-depleted T cells, or PBMCs supplied cDNA or gDNA.

In the source study's methods: Estimates of nucleated cell counts were drawn from the amplification of reference gene primers. Clones were sequenced by immunoSEQ multiplex PCR, and TCRdb holds only the in-frame ones, with some missing. That table furnishes V, J and clone size, whereas the DNA furnished D and trimming. This sample carries around 39,000 clones, roughly 78% of them seen once, and the ten largest clones take roughly an eighth. This clonotype was sampled from an older woman with acute or convalescent COVID-19. Material for sequencing was peripheral blood.

CDR3 region: CASSAPTGYSDTQYF. CDR3 sequence (DNA): TGTGCCAGCAGCGCCCCTACAGGGTACTCAGATACGCAGTATTTT. This chain uses TRBV9 with TRBJ2-3, with a possible D match to TRBD1 (6 bases). V was trimmed by 3 bases and J by 4 bases, leaving 15 bases between them. Germline V CDR1 and CDR2: SGDLS, YYNGEE. This CDR3 contains 15 residues.